The clone carrying this T cell receptor (beta chain) has a handful of counts. The target antigen is unknown. No fewer than 7 million PBMCs went into each sample. There were at least 5 micrograms of total RNA extracted from every sample. PCR was performed a second time for about 7 to 11 cycles using a sample-barcoded 5' primer and a J-beta primer mix. TCRdb itself ran the 5' RACE reads through MiXCR, one entry per CDR3 protein. The sample lists 1.5 million to 2 million distinct CDR3 sequences, around 48% occurring once. This sample is part of a study of blood T cells in healthy people across ages. Study-wide results and limits: Age advanced and TCR beta diversity per million T cells fell, roughly linearly. The long-lived group displayed more naive CD4+ cells, plus higher diversity, than the aged donors did.

The length of the CDR3 is 17 residues. CDR1 and CDR2 (germline): SGHTA, FQGNSA. The V end was cut by 2 bases, the J end by 12 bases, with 25 bases between. This clonotype was obtained from a woman aged 40-49 years in good health. The chain recombines TRBV7-2 with TRBJ1-4, with a possible D match to TRBD1 (5 bases). Input material: blood. This CDR3 reads CASSLLPGSRSGEELFF. In DNA, the CDR3 is TGTGCCAGCAGCTTACTTCCAGGGTCAAGGTCCGGAGAGGAACTGTTTTTT.